What follows is one T cell receptor beta chain and its context. This clone is a singleton in its sample. The antigen this receptor binds is unknown. Base quality data are lacking; no much larger clone is found one base away. TCRbeta CDR3 regions were amplified from genomic DNA by means of the immunoSEQ Assay, a bias-controlled multiplex PCR. The source study handled its data this way. Within the assay, amplification of reference gene primers was used to estimate how many nucleated cells each sample contained. To quantify the absolute abundance of each unique TCRbeta CDR3 rearrangement, sequence reads were collapsed and filtered. For each sample, productive Simpson clonality was calculated as the square root of Simpson's diversity index over productive rearrangements. The source is immuneACCESS, and TCRdb retained only in-frame sequences with V and J called. Part of the clones is not carried over; for the studies checked, unresolved V genes explain less than half of this, and the remainder is unexplained. That table supplies the V and J calls and clone size; D and trimming were determined from the DNA. This sample lists approximately 320,000 clones; around 90% were detected once. The biggest ten clones account for around 9.3% of the sample.

The CDR3 runs 16 amino acids, cysteine and phenylalanine included. The read is trimmed to its CDR3 DNA, 48 bases read in frame from base 1. The CDR1 and CDR2 encoded by the germline V gene (reference sequence) are LGHDT and YNNKEL. The V end gives up 0 bases and the J end 4 bases, leaving 6 bases in the junction not matched to a gene. These data come from a study of blood T cell repertoires in COVID-19 (dated by TCRdb to the early 2020s). About the study as a whole: The collaborator samples originated in the United States, Italy and Spain and spanned the acute and convalescent phases of COVID-19. The material from the prospective study consisted of cDNA or gDNA derived from T cells, B-cell-depleted T cells, or PBMCs. Deeply sampled blood TCRbeta repertoires from subjects exposed to, actively infected with, or recovered from COVID-19 were included in the dataset. A freely available public database, intended as a resource for researchers studying the immune response to SARS-CoV-2, is where the repertoires were released. The samples were drawn from two sources: the first 160 participants of the ongoing ImmuneRACE study, and 1,200 or so subjects contributed by 6 global collaborators. The sample metadata nearly always contained a de-identified subject ID, COVID-19 status, age in years and sex. Where HLA class I and class II types were available, the types were taken from metadata supplied by the sample provider, not from assay-based typing. General conclusions and limits of the study: The amount of clinical and demographic metadata varied by source and participant and was provided uncurated.

Participants in the prospective study were enrolled through a virtual design, were aged about 18 to 90 years, and lived in roughly 24 United States geographic areas. In the prospective study, participants were assigned to cohorts based on the clinical history participants reported in a screening survey and a study questionnaire. Recovered participants in ImmuneRACE Cohort 3 were defined as having two consecutive negative NP/OP PCR tests, clearance from a healthcare professional, or resolution of symptoms. Each participant in the prospective study had whole blood, serum and a nasopharyngeal or oropharyngeal swab collected by mobile phlebotomists. Participants in the prospective study had the option to provide additional blood draws and questionnaires over a 2-month period. Before DNA extraction, prospective study blood samples were shipped either frozen or at room temperature.

The sample taken for sequencing was PBMCs or T cells enriched from blood (not recorded which). The clonotype was recovered from a woman aged 18-29 years who had recovered from COVID-19. This chain is built from TRBV3-1 (or the pseudogene TRBV3-2) and TRBJ2-7, and 10 junctional nucleotides match TRBD2. The nucleotide sequence is TGTGCCAGCAGCCAAGACCGGGGACTAGCGTTTTACGAGCAGTACTTC. Translated, this is CASSQDRGLAFYEQYF.